This paragraph reports one T cell receptor (beta chain). This record comes from a study of spatial heterogeneity in lung cancer. Across the whole study: Where they were available, follow-up PBMC samples were sequenced, at a median of about 25 months after resection. Raw sequencing reads included, on average, more than nine appearances of each unique TCR and UMI combination.

The time point here: blood at routine non-recurrence follow-up after resection. TCRdb re-called the 5' RACE reads with MiXCR, one entry per CDR3 protein. The data show approximately 18,000 distinct CDR3 sequences, with 19% seen just once and less than 8% held by the top ten. The V end lost 6 bases, the J end lost 4 bases, and 14 bases lay between the germline ends. The germline V gene encodes CDR1 DFQATT and CDR2 SNEGSKA (reference sequence). The CDR3 spans 13 residues. Source: PBMCs, taken at follow-up. This clonotype originated in a male donor with early-stage non-small cell lung cancer. The J gene is TRBJ2-3, the V gene TRBV20-1; D uncertain. CDR3 DNA: TGCAGTGCAACCACGGACCGGCCAGATACGCAGTATTTT. Residues: CSATTDRPDTQYF.